One and the same sample provided the 26 T cell receptor beta chains below, sequenced in a study of Ad26.COV2.S vaccination and SARS-CoV-2 variants. Sequenced by immunoSEQ multiplex PCR; TCRdb stores in-frame clones only, minus some. The sample carries 360,000 or so clones, 70% to 90% recorded once. As for treatment: 15 to 20 received Ad26.COV2.S at low or high dose, single or two shots; about 5 received placebo; per-sample allocation not given. Material that was analyzed had been drawn on day 63 after the first vaccine or placebo injection. The sample in question was peripheral blood, obtained in a trial of Ad26.COV2.S vaccine versus placebo. The origin of the receptors is a person aged 18 to 65 who received the Ad26.COV2.S COVID-19 vaccine or a placebo.

This clone was found once. The chain couples TRBV28 to TRBJ1-6; the match to TRBD1 covers 7 bases. CDR3 length: 16 amino acids. Germline V gene lookup returns CDR1 MDHEN and CDR2 SYDVKM. V lost 2 bases, J lost 10 bases, and 11 bases stayed unmatched. The CDR3 nucleotides are TGTGCCAGCAGTTTAGGTGTGCAGGGGGAAGGCTCACCCCTCCACTTT. It codes for CASSLGVQGEGSPLHF.

This rearrangement joins TRBV20-1 to TRBJ2-1, with TRBD1 as a possible D gene (6 bases). The CDR3 is made up of 15 amino acids. Trimming shortened V by 3 bases and J by 2 bases, and 14 bases separated the two germline ends. Germline-derived CDR1 and CDR2 are DFQATT and SNEGSKA (reference sequence). The CDR3 nucleotides are TGCAGTGCTAGTTGGGGGCCCGAACCCTACAATGAGCAGTTCTTC. Its translation: CSASWGPEPYNEQFF.

This clone was detected only once. V gene TRBV11-2 combines with J gene TRBJ2-7; 12 nucleotides line up with TRBD2. There are 14 residues in the CDR3. Germline V gene data show CDR1 as SGHAT and CDR2 as FQNNGV. V lost 5 bases and J lost 3; bases outside the gene matches: 2. The CDR3 loop reads CASSTTSGSYEQYF. For the CDR3, the DNA is TGTGCCAGCAGCACGACTAGCGGGAGCTACGAGCAGTACTTC.

This clone showed up just a few times. This CDR3 is CASSQDETVYGYTF. DNA for the CDR3: TGCGCCAGCAGCCAAGACGAGACGGTCTATGGCTACACCTTC. The gene calls are TRBV4-3 and TRBJ1-2; the D is unclear. This CDR3 has 14 residues. Trimming took off 0 bases at V and 4 bases at J, with 9 bases between the two ends. Germline loops: CDR1 LGHNA, CDR2 YSLEER.

This sequence joins TRBV7-9 and TRBJ1-1; D is undetermined. Trimming pared 5 bases from V and 4 bases from J, leaving 17 bases between. CDR1 and CDR2 (germline): SEHNR, FQNEAQ (reference sequence). The CDR3 runs 15 residues. Here the CDR3 DNA reads TGTGCCAGCAGCCCCTTGACGGGCCGGGGCACTGAAGCTTTCTTT. Its protein product is CASSPLTGRGTEAFF.

The rearrangement links TRBV5-4 to TRBJ2-1, with TRBD1 matching 8 bases. V shed 6 bases and J 6 bases; nucleotides not matched to a gene: 8. In germline, CDR1 is SGHNT, CDR2 YYREEE (reference sequence). The CDR3 has 14 amino acids. As DNA, the CDR3 is TGTGCCAGCAATAAAGGACAGGGCCGCAATGAGCAGTTCTTC. Amino acids: CASNKGQGRNEQFF.

As DNA, the CDR3 is TGCGCCAGCAGCGGCGAGAATTCACCCCTCCACTTT. This sequence encodes CASSGENSPLHF. V is TRBV5-1 and J is TRBJ1-6; no clear D. The length of the CDR3 is 12 residues. The germline V gene has CDR1 SGHRS and CDR2 YFSETQ. Trimming removed 4 bases at V and 7 bases at J, with 6 bases between. The variable domain in full, with the rest retrieved from reference TRBV5-1 and TRBJ1-6, is KAGVTQTPRYLIKTRGQQVTLSCSPISGHRSVSWYQQTPGQGLQFLFEYFSETQRNKGNFPGRFSGRQFSNSRSEMNVSTLELGDSALYLCASSGENSPLHFGNGTRLTVT.

V is TRBV6-2 or TRBV6-3 and J is TRBJ2-7; no clear D gene. Germline CDR1 and CDR2: MNHEY and SVGEGT. V lost 6 bases, J lost 2 bases, and 11 bases lay in between. This CDR3 contains 13 residues. Here the CDR3 reads CASSPLETYEQYF. The CDR3 DNA reads TGTGCCAGCAGCCCGTTAGAGACCTACGAGCAGTACTTC.

This sequence joins TRBV10-3 and TRBJ2-1; TRBD2 matches at 15 bases. Trimming at V came to 11 bases and at J to 10 bases, leaving 6 bases not matched to a gene. Germline CDR1 and CDR2: ENHRY and SYGVKD. This CDR3 region has 13 residues. The CDR3 bases are TGTGCCGTGGGACTAGCGGGAGGTAACGAGCAGTTCTTC. Protein sequence: CAVGLAGGNEQFF.

This sequence joins TRBV21-1 and TRBJ2-4; TRBD1 is the table's D call, not checked against the DNA. TRBV21-1 is a known pseudogene. The CDR3 has 15 residues. CDR3 amino acids: CASSKRGGTKNIQYF. Written as DNA, the CDR3 is TGTGCCAGCAGCAAAAGAGGGGGAACCAAAAACATTCAGTACTTC.

V usage is TRBV28 and J usage is TRBJ1-2; 7 nucleotides line up with TRBD1. The junction had 9 bases not matched to a gene; V was cut back by 6 bases and J by 8 bases. In germline, CDR1 is MDHEN, CDR2 SYDVKM. This CDR3 has 13 residues. CDR3 in DNA: TGTGCCAGCAGCCCGAACAGGGGAGGGGGCTACACCTTC. Translation: CASSPNRGGGYTF.

The J gene is TRBJ2-7, the V gene TRBV7-2, with a weak D call TRBD1 (6 bases). Germline CDR1 is SGHTA and CDR2 is FQGNSA. CDR3 length: 15 amino acids. V shed 5 bases and J shed 4 bases, with 18 bases lying between them. Here the CDR3 DNA reads TGTGCCAGCAGCCGGACCCGGGACACTATGTACGAGCAGTACTTC. It specifies CASSRTRDTMYEQYF.

The V gene is TRBV9, the J gene TRBJ1-3, with D uncertain. The CDR3 has 15 residues. Germline CDR1 reads SGDLS; CDR2 reads YYNGEE. Trimming took 2 bases from V and 8 from J, leaving 17 bases between them. The CDR3 sequence is CASSVTAFNRDTIYF. The CDR3 DNA reads TGTGCCAGCAGCGTGACGGCATTCAATCGTGACACCATATATTTT.

This clone showed up just once. This sequence joins TRBV28 and TRBJ1-5, with D possibly being TRBD1 (5 bases). V shed 7 bases and J shed 7 bases, with 17 bases lying between them. The CDR3 runs to 14 residues. Germline lookup yields CDR1 MDHEN and CDR2 SYDVKM. The CDR3 coding sequence is TGTGCCAGCAATCAGGGAGCCGGGAGCCAGCCCCAGCATTTT. It translates to CASNQGAGSQPQHF.

V usage is TRBV5-1 and J usage is TRBJ2-7; 7 bases agree with TRBD2. The CDR3 runs to 15 residues. Germline V gives CDR1 SGHRS, CDR2 YFSETQ. V lost 0 bases, J lost 0 bases, and 3 bases stayed unmatched. CDR3 residues: CASSLERGTSYEQYF. CDR3 sequence (DNA): TGCGCCAGCAGCTTGGAGCGGGGAACCTCCTACGAGCAGTACTTC.

This clone was detected only a few times. V usage is TRBV4-1 and J usage is TRBJ2-3, with D tentatively TRBD1 or TRBD2 (5 bases each). Trimming took off 1 base at V and 7 bases at J, with 21 bases between the two ends. Germline CDR1 reads MGHRA; CDR2 reads YSYEKL. The CDR3 covers 17 residues. CDR3 amino acids: CASSQGRLGRQIYTQYF. In DNA form, the CDR3 reads TGCGCCAGCAGCCAAGGAAGGCTGGGACGGCAAATTTATACGCAGTATTTT.

This sequence joins TRBV5-4 and TRBJ2-1; D gene uncertain. Trimming pared 5 bases from V and 0 bases from J, leaving 12 bases between. Germline V lookup: CDR1 SGHNT, CDR2 YYREEE (reference sequence). The CDR3 runs to 15 residues. DNA of the CDR3: TGTGCCAGCAGTCCCGTGACGGGCTCCTACAATGAGCAGTTCTTC. Its translation: CASSPVTGSYNEQFF.

The chain carries TRBV4-2 and TRBJ1-2; 9 nucleotides line up with TRBD1. V dropped 4 bases and J dropped 2; count of bases not matched to a gene: 5. There are 15 residues in the CDR3. CDR1 LGHNA and CDR2 YNFKEQ come from the germline V gene. The CDR3 region is CASSPTGGKNYGYTF. CDR3 DNA sequence: TGTGCCAGCAGCCCAACAGGGGGCAAGAACTATGGCTACACCTTC.

This chain uses TRBV20-1 with TRBJ2-1, with 8 bases matching TRBD1. Trimming took 3 bases from V and 8 from J; bases not matched to a gene: 6. The germline gives CDR1 DFQATT, CDR2 SNEGSKA (reference sequence). The CDR3 sequence is 13 residues long. This CDR3 reads CSASGRGRHEQFF. The CDR3 nucleotides read TGCAGTGCTAGTGGCAGGGGGCGTCATGAGCAGTTCTTC.

This chain uses TRBV2 with TRBJ2-7; 10 bases are shared with TRBD2. V shed 6 bases and J 6 bases; nucleotides not matched to a gene: 2. The germline gives CDR1 SNHLY, CDR2 FYNNEI. The CDR3 spans 12 residues. CDR3 nucleotide sequence: TGTGCCAGCAGAGCGGGAGGGAGCGAGCAGTACTTC. This encodes CASRAGGSEQYF.

Here the CDR3 reads CASTERNTEAFF. CDR3 sequence (DNA): TGTGCCAGCACCGAAAGGAACACTGAAGCTTTCTTT. The chain carries TRBV28 and TRBJ1-1; D ambiguous. The CDR3 contains 12 residues. Germline assignment: CDR1 MDHEN and CDR2 SYDVKM. Trimming cost V 7 bases and J 1 base, with 7 bases left between them. The full variable domain, completed using reference TRBV28 and TRBJ1-1, is DVKVTQSSRYLVKRTGEKVFLECVQDMDHENMFWYRQDPGLGLRLIYFSYDVKMKEKGDIPEGYSVSREKKERFSLILESASTNQTSMYLCASTERNTEAFFGQGTRLTVV.

This chain connects TRBV5-1 to TRBJ2-1; weak D call: TRBD1 (6 bases). Trimming left V 2 bases short and J 3 bases short, with 18 bases between. CDR1 SGHRS and CDR2 YFSETQ come from the germline V gene. The CDR3 sequence is 17 residues long. CDR3 loop: CASSLMIDRTYYNEQFF. In DNA, the CDR3 is TGCGCCAGCAGCTTAATGATCGACAGGACATACTACAATGAGCAGTTCTTC.

This chain uses TRBV29-1 with TRBJ2-2, with 7 bases identical to TRBD1. CDR3 length: 13 residues. Losses at the gene ends were 3 bases for V and 5 bases for J; bases not matched to a gene: 3. The germline gives CDR1 SQVTM, CDR2 ANQGSEA. CDR3 loop: CSVETTGTGELFF. The DNA for the CDR3 is TGCAGCGTTGAGACGACAGGGACCGGGGAGCTGTTTTTT.

The V and J genes are TRBV28 and TRBJ2-1; TRBD1 agrees at 9 bases. This CDR3 region has 15 residues. Trimming cost V 10 bases and J 4 bases; bases outside gene matches: 11. Looked up from germline, CDR1 is MDHEN and CDR2 is SYDVKM. The DNA for the CDR3 is TGTGCCACCGGACCACGGGACAGGGCTTACAATGAGCAGTTCTTC. Translating it yields CATGPRDRAYNEQFF. The full variable domain, rest sourced from reference TRBV28 and TRBJ2-1, is DVKVTQSSRYLVKRTGEKVFLECVQDMDHENMFWYRQDPGLGLRLIYFSYDVKMKEKGDIPEGYSVSREKKERFSLILESASTNQTSMYLCATGPRDRAYNEQFFGPGTRLTVL.

Concerning this clone: Other DNA sequences in this sample translate to the same CDR3. The chain uses TRBV6-5 and TRBJ2-2; 7 bases are shared with TRBD1. V was clipped by 7 bases and J by 6 bases; unmatched bases: 2. This CDR3 region has 12 residues. Germline V gene data show CDR1 as MNHEY and CDR2 as SVGAGI. The CDR3, as DNA: TGTGCCAGCACCACAGGGGCCGGGGAGCTGTTTTTT. Its protein product is CASTTGAGELFF.

The chain is built from TRBV6-6 and TRBJ2-7; a weak D match, TRBD2 (5 bases). V gave up 7 bases and J gave up 2 bases, with 21 bases separating them. In germline, CDR1 is MNHNY, CDR2 SVGAGI (reference sequence). The CDR3 sequence is 16 residues long. CDR3 DNA sequence: TGTGCCAGCACCTTGGGCGGGCCTACCCGCGCCTACGAGCAGTACTTC. Protein: CASTLGGPTRAYEQYF.